This entry lists 23 T cell receptor beta chains sequenced from one sample in a study of blood T cell repertoires in COVID-19. Produced via immunoSEQ multiplex PCR; TCRdb's table is partial and in-frame only. The sample contains more than 150,000 clones, approximately 86% of which appear only once. The sequencing sample was made of peripheral blood. The source is an elderly woman with acute or convalescent COVID-19.

The DNA of the CDR3 is TGTGCCACCAGCAGAGATAGTAGGAGTCAGCCCCAGCATTTT. This codes for CATSRDSRSQPQHF. The V call is TRBV15, the J call TRBJ1-5; D is uncertain. Germline CDR1 and CDR2: LNHNV and YYDKDF (reference sequence). The CDR3 is 14 residues long. The V end was cut by 0 bases, the J end by 6 bases, with 9 bases between.

This clone was detected only once. The V call is TRBV7-9, the J call TRBJ1-6, with D hard to call. Per germline, CDR1 SEHNR and CDR2 FQNEAQ (reference sequence). V lost 5 bases, J lost 7 bases, and 18 bases lay in between. CDR3 length equals 16 residues. In nucleotides, the CDR3 is TGTGCCAGCAGCCCATACCTTGGGAGCCTCAATTCACCCCTCCACTTT. Its translation is CASSPYLGSLNSPLHF.

This chain links TRBV4-3 with TRBJ1-2, with D tentatively TRBD1 (6 bases). Germline V gene lookup returns CDR1 LGHNA and CDR2 YSLEER. CDR3 length: 14 amino acids. V lost 4 bases and J 6 bases, leaving 15 bases between the germline ends. CDR3 residues: CASSLVGARHGYTF. CDR3 sequence (DNA): TGCGCCAGCAGCCTGGTGGGGGCTCGTCATGGCTACACCTTC.

This chain joins TRBV19 and TRBJ2-7; 9 nucleotides line up with TRBD1. Germline values: CDR1 LNHDA, CDR2 SQIVND (reference sequence). There are 15 residues in the CDR3. V shed 5 bases and J 3 bases; nucleotides not matched to a gene: 8. CDR3 bases: TGTGCCAGTAGTGTTCAGGGACAGGGCTTCTACGAGCAGTACTTC. Translated, it gives CASSVQGQGFYEQYF.

The rearrangement links TRBV5-1 to TRBJ2-7; possibly TRBD1 for D (5 bases). The CDR3 is made up of 13 amino acids. V was pared by 2 bases and J by 5 bases, with 11 bases between. CDR1 SGHRS and CDR2 YFSETQ come from the germline V gene. The CDR3 reads CASSFQGFHEQYF. CDR3 DNA: TGCGCCAGCAGCTTCCAGGGATTCCACGAGCAGTACTTC. The full variable domain, with the rest looked up from reference TRBV5-1 and TRBJ2-7, is KAGVTQTPRYLIKTRGQQVTLSCSPISGHRSVSWYQQTPGQGLQFLFEYFSETQRNKGNFPGRFSGRQFSNSRSEMNVSTLELGDSALYLCASSFQGFHEQYFGPGTRLTVT.

This clone was counted a few times. The V and J genes are TRBV7-2 and TRBJ2-2; perhaps TRBD2 as D (5 bases). Germline V CDR1 and CDR2: SGHTA, FQGNSA. Between the trimmed V and J ends, which lost 2 bases and 4 bases, there was a span of 8 bases. This CDR3 has 14 residues. In nucleotides, the CDR3 is TGTGCCAGCAGCTTAATCGGAGGCACCGGGGAGCTGTTTTTT. Translating gives CASSLIGGTGELFF.

The J gene is TRBJ1-2, the V gene TRBV14; D perhaps matches TRBD1 (6 bases). The CDR3 sequence is 14 residues long. Trimming removed 5 bases from V and 0 bases from J, with 10 bases in between. CDR1 and CDR2 (germline): SGHDN, FVKESK. CDR3 in DNA: TGTGCCAGCAGCTTCGACAGGACTAACTATGGCTACACCTTC. This translates into CASSFDRTNYGYTF.

This clone was observed once. The V gene is TRBV10-3, the J gene TRBJ2-3; D perhaps matches TRBD2 (6 bases). The CDR3 has 15 residues. Germline CDR1 ENHRY, CDR2 SYGVKD. V dropped 2 bases and J dropped 4 bases, with 13 bases sitting between them. The CDR3 DNA reads TGTGCCATCAGTGAGCCCCGGGACTTTCCAGATACGCAGTATTTT. This gives the protein CAISEPRDFPDTQYF.

This chain connects TRBV11-2 to TRBJ2-7; TRBD2 matches 8 bases. Germline V CDR1 and CDR2: SGHAT, FQNNGV. This CDR3 has 16 residues. With 2 bases clipped from V and 2 bases from J, the junction kept 8 bases outside the gene matches. The CDR3 protein is CASSLLRGAKTYEQYF. CDR3 nucleotides: TGTGCCAGCAGCTTACTGCGGGGGGCCAAAACCTACGAGCAGTACTTC.

This clone was detected only a few times. Other DNA sequences in the sample encode the same CDR3. V gene TRBV5-6 combines with J gene TRBJ2-7, with TRBD1 matching over 8 bases. V shed 0 bases and J 6 bases; nucleotides not matched to a gene: 8. The length of the CDR3 is 15 residues. From germline, CDR1 is SGHDT and CDR2 YYEEEE. The CDR3 loop reads CASSLAGTGFREQYF. The CDR3 DNA follows: TGTGCCAGCAGCTTGGCCGGGACAGGTTTTCGCGAGCAGTACTTC. Full variable domain (remainder filled in from reference TRBV5-6 and TRBJ2-7): DAGVTQSPTHLIKTRGQQVTLRCSPKSGHDTVSWYQQALGQGPQFIFQYYEEEERQRGNFPDRFSGHQFPNYSSELNVNALLLGDSALYLCASSLAGTGFREQYFGPGTRLTVT.

This clone showed up just a few times. This chain connects TRBV4-1 to TRBJ2-3, with TRBD2 matching over 7 bases. CDR3 size: 15 residues. Trimming cost V 2 bases and J 1 base; bases outside gene matches: 3. Germline loops: CDR1 MGHRA, CDR2 YSYEKL. CDR3 in DNA: TGCGCCAGCAGCCAAAGTGGGGGGGGCACAGATACGCAGTATTTT. Amino acids: CASSQSGGGTDTQYF.

This clone was seen only once. The genes are TRBV27 and TRBJ2-7, with TRBD1 matching over 9 bases. The CDR3 loop spans 16 amino acids. V shed 5 bases and J 5 bases; nucleotides not matched to a gene: 13. The V gene's germline CDR1 is MNHEY and CDR2 SMNVEV (reference sequence). CDR3 region: CASSPRRDRVLNEQYF. The CDR3 region has the DNA TGTGCCAGCAGTCCTAGACGGGACAGGGTTCTCAACGAGCAGTACTTC.

The rearrangement joins TRBV12-5 to TRBJ2-3; tentatively, D is TRBD1 (5 bases). The CDR3 sequence is 15 residues long. Germline V CDR1 and CDR2: LGHNT, FRNRAP. V lost 0 bases and J 3 bases, leaving 10 bases between the germline ends. The CDR3 loop reads CASGLVPAGTDTQYF. CDR3 in DNA: TGTGCTAGTGGTTTGGTACCGGCAGGGACAGATACGCAGTATTTT.

In its sample, this clone was seen once. The chain links TRBV6-5 to TRBJ2-2, with 9 bases fitting TRBD2. Per the germline V gene, CDR1 is MNHEY and CDR2 is SVGAGI. With 7 bases clipped from V and 3 bases from J, the junction kept 6 bases outside the gene matches. This CDR3 contains 15 residues. The CDR3 loop reads CASTKAGGDTGELFF. Here the CDR3 DNA reads TGTGCCAGCACCAAGGCGGGAGGGGACACCGGGGAGCTGTTTTTT.

This clone appeared a single time. The rearrangement links TRBV3-1 (or the pseudogene TRBV3-2) to TRBJ2-2; TRBD2 matches 15 bases. CDR3 length: 21 amino acids. Germline-derived CDR1 and CDR2 are LGHDT and YNNKEL (reference sequence). The ends lost 6 bases at V and 0 bases at J; junction bases unmatched: 14. The CDR3 nucleotides are TGTGCCAGCAGACATGCTAAGGGACTAGCGGGGGGTCTGGCGAACACCGGGGAGCTGTTTTTT. Protein product: CASRHAKGLAGGLANTGELFF.

The CDR3 coding sequence is TGTGCCAGCAGCCCCGGCGGGACTAGGCCCCCCCCGTTCTTC. It codes for CASSPGGTRPPPFF. The V call is TRBV7-8, the J call TRBJ2-1; 8 bases align to TRBD2. V was pared by 5 bases and J by 15 bases, with 15 bases of the junction left unmatched. Germline V gene sequence: CDR1 SGHVS, CDR2 FQNEAQ. The CDR3 covers 14 residues.

The rearrangement uses TRBV9 and TRBJ2-7; maybe TRBD1 (5 bases). From germline, CDR1 is SGDLS and CDR2 YYNGEE. The CDR3 totals 13 residues. V was cut by 0 bases and J by 6 bases, with 10 bases left in between. This chain's CDR3 is CASSVATTGEQYF. In DNA, the CDR3 is TGTGCCAGCAGCGTAGCTACAACAGGCGAGCAGTACTTC. Complete variable domain (other parts from reference TRBV9 and TRBJ2-7): DSGVTQTPKHLITATGQRVTLRCSPRSGDLSVYWYQQSLDQGLQFLIQYYNGEERAKGNILERFSAQQFPDLHSELNLSSLELGDSALYFCASSVATTGEQYFGPGTRLTVT.

This chain uses TRBV4-1 with TRBJ2-3, with 13 bases identical to TRBD2. Trimming took 4 bases from V and 1 from J; bases not matched to a gene: 5. From germline, CDR1 is MGHRA and CDR2 YSYEKL. The CDR3 spans 17 residues. CDR3 sequence reads: CASSPAGLAGGTDTQYF. CDR3 coding DNA: TGCGCCAGCAGCCCTGCAGGACTAGCGGGGGGCACAGATACGCAGTATTTT.

This chain connects TRBV7-2 to TRBJ2-1; 7 bases line up with TRBD1. CDR1 SGHTA and CDR2 FQGNSA come from the germline V gene. V trimming: 5 bases; J trimming: 7 bases; junction bases outside the gene matches: 5. The CDR3 is 13 residues long. CDR3 sequence (DNA): TGTGCCAGCAGCGCCAGACAGGGTAATGAGCAGTTCTTC. Amino acids: CASSARQGNEQFF.

The chain links TRBV3-1 (or the pseudogene TRBV3-2) to TRBJ1-1, with D possibly TRBD1 on 6 matching bases. Germline CDR1 and CDR2: LGHDT and YNNKEL (reference sequence). The V gene lost 5 bases and the J gene lost 1 base, with 17 bases spanning the gap. The CDR3 consists of 16 residues. CDR3 DNA: TGTGCCAGCAGCATTACAGGGAGGGTGGGGAACACTGAAGCTTTCTTT. Translated, it gives CASSITGRVGNTEAFF.

A single count supports this clone. The V and J genes are TRBV4-1 and TRBJ2-2, with 9 bases identical to TRBD1. Germline V gene sequence: CDR1 MGHRA, CDR2 YSYEKL. Losses at the gene ends were 2 bases for V and 6 bases for J; bases not matched to a gene: 10. The CDR3 runs 17 residues. The CDR3 loop reads CASSQRTGANSAGELFF. The DNA of the CDR3 is TGCGCCAGCAGCCAAAGGACAGGGGCCAATTCAGCCGGGGAGCTGTTTTTT.

The chain is built from TRBV10-3 and TRBJ2-2; 8 bases are a match to TRBD1. Looked up from germline, CDR1 is ENHRY and CDR2 is SYGVKD. Germline trimming cut 7 bases from V and 1 base from J; bases unmatched to any gene: 2. This CDR3 is built from 14 residues. The CDR3 DNA sequence: TGTGCCATCAAACAGGGGGGGAACACCGGGGAGCTGTTTTTT. Translated: CAIKQGGNTGELFF.

The chain uses TRBV27 and TRBJ1-1; D uncertain. This CDR3 has 14 residues. Germline-derived CDR1 and CDR2 are MNHEY and SMNVEV (reference sequence). Trimming took off 7 bases at V and 1 base at J, with 13 bases between the two ends. The CDR3 sequence is CASTSGSWNTEAFF. CDR3 coding DNA: TGTGCCAGCACCTCGGGATCTTGGAACACTGAAGCTTTCTTT.